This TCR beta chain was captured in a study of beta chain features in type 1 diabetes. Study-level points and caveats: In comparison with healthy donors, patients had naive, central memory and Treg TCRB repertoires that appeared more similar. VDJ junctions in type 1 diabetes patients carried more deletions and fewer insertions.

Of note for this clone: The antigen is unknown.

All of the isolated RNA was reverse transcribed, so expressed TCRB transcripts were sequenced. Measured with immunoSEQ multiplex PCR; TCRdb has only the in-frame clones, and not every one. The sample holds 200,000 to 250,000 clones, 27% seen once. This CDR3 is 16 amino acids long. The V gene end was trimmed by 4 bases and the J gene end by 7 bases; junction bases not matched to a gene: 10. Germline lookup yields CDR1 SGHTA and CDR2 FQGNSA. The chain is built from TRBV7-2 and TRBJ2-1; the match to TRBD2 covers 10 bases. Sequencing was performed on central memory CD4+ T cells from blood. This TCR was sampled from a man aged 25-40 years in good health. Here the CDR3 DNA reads TGTGCCAGCAGCTCAATGCGGACTAGCGGAGGAAATGAGCAGTTCTTC. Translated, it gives CASSSMRTSGGNEQFF.